A single sample is the source of the 10 T cell receptor beta chains below, sequenced in a study of OX40 agonist ivuxolimab in advanced cancers. Clones were sequenced by immunoSEQ multiplex PCR, and TCRdb holds only the in-frame ones, with some missing. Of just over 90,000 clones listed, approximately 94% are singletons. The sequences come from CD4+ or CD8+ T cells sorted from blood, collected in a trial of the OX40 agonist ivuxolimab. The receptors come from an adult with an advanced solid tumor such as melanoma, head and neck, liver or kidney cancer.

The J gene is TRBJ1-3, the V gene TRBV25-1; a possible D gene is TRBD1 (6 bases). This CDR3 region has 16 residues. The V gene's germline CDR1 is MGHDK and CDR2 SYGVNS. The V end lost 5 bases, the J end lost 4 bases, and 18 bases lay between the germline ends. Here the CDR3 reads CASSPRLRTVGNTIYF. CDR3 nucleotide sequence: TGTGCCAGCAGTCCCCGGTTGAGGACAGTCGGAAACACCATATATTTT.

The V call is TRBV21-1, the J call TRBJ2-4; the tabulated D call, TRBD2, remains unverified against the DNA. TRBV21-1 is listed as a pseudogene. CDR3 length: 12 amino acids. Here the CDR3 reads CASKQRKNIQYF. The CDR3 DNA reads TGTGCCAGCAAGCAAAGAAAAAACATTCAGTACTTC.

CDR3 sequence (DNA): TGCGCCAGCAGCCAGCGCCGGGACGGCTCCTACGAGCAGTACTTC. Its translation: CASSQRRDGSYEQYF. The chain recombines TRBV4-1 with TRBJ2-7; D possibly matches TRBD1 or TRBD2 (5 bases each). Trimming removed 3 bases from V and 0 bases from J, with 12 bases in between. This CDR3 region has 15 residues. In germline, CDR1 is MGHRA, CDR2 YSYEKL.

The J gene is TRBJ2-7, the V gene TRBV10-3, with a possible D match to TRBD1 (6 bases). CDR3 length: 12 amino acids. The V end was cut by 11 bases, the J end by 3 bases, with 14 bases between. Germline values: CDR1 ENHRY, CDR2 SYGVKD. The CDR3 DNA reads as TGTGCCCATAGTTCGGACAGCTACGAGCAGTACTTC. Translating gives CAHSSDSYEQYF.

V usage is TRBV6-1 and J usage is TRBJ1-3; TRBD1 might be the D (6 bases). This CDR3 is built from 13 residues. Looked up from germline, CDR1 is MNHNS and CDR2 is SASEGT. The V and J ends lost 3 bases and 8 bases respectively, with 11 bases between them. The CDR3 nucleotides are TGTGCCAGCAGTGAGTGGACAGCGGACACCATATATTTT. Translating it yields CASSEWTADTIYF.

The chain employs TRBV25-1 and TRBJ2-1; weak D call: TRBD1 (5 bases). V was trimmed by 3 bases and J by 2 bases, leaving 8 bases between them. This CDR3 has 14 amino acids. CDR1 and CDR2 from the germline V gene are MGHDK and SYGVNS. CDR3 DNA sequence: TGTGCCAGCAGTGACCAGGGCCCCTACAATGAGCAGTTCTTC. Amino acids: CASSDQGPYNEQFF.

The rearrangement joins TRBV5-4 to TRBJ2-7; weak D call: TRBD2 (5 bases). With 0 bases removed from V and 7 bases from J, the gap between germline ends came to 11 bases. The CDR3 has 13 amino acids. Germline V gene lookup returns CDR1 SGHNT and CDR2 YYREEE (reference sequence). CDR3 sequence (DNA): TGTGCCAGCAGCTTGGCTAGCCAACGGGAGCAGTACTTC. Protein: CASSLASQREQYF.

The rearrangement links TRBV6-5 to TRBJ1-1; no firm D call. From germline, CDR1 is MNHEY and CDR2 SVGAGI. The CDR3 consists of 14 residues. V dropped 1 base and J dropped 3 bases, with 9 bases sitting between them. The CDR3 protein is CASSYLTDDTEAFF. CDR3 sequence (DNA): TGTGCCAGCAGTTACTTAACGGACGACACTGAAGCTTTCTTT.

This clone was seen only a few times. The rearrangement uses TRBV30 and TRBJ1-5, with D unresolved. The CDR3 length is 13 residues. Germline CDR1 reads GTSNPN; CDR2 reads SVGIG (reference sequence). The V end was cut by 0 bases, the J end by 0 bases, with 3 bases between. DNA for the CDR3: TGTGCCTGGAGTGTTACTAGCAATCAGCCCCAGCATTTT. It yields the protein CAWSVTSNQPQHF.

The chain combines TRBV5-1 with TRBJ1-4; D unresolved. The CDR3 runs 15 residues. Trimming cost V 3 bases and J 5 bases, with 14 bases left between them. Germline V gene sequence: CDR1 SGHRS, CDR2 YFSETQ. CDR3: CASSSRSEGNEKLFF. As DNA, the CDR3 is TGCGCCAGCAGCTCCCGGTCCGAAGGAAATGAAAAACTGTTTTTT.